A selection of T cell receptor beta chains follows, all from one sample in a study of TIL therapy for anti-PD-1-resistant metastatic lung cancer. The data were produced by immunoSEQ multiplex PCR, yet TCRdb's version contains in-frame clones alone and is incomplete. The repertoire consists of more than 20,000 clones, with about 79% occurring once and the leading ten covering about 7%. Sequencing was performed on blood, taken at baseline. Receptors originate from a person aged 25-79 years with non-small cell lung cancer. Both conserved end residues are part of each CDR3. D genes are given only for firm matches. For some rows the clone size is stated as once, few or many, or as a class when expanded; others skip it.

clone_size d_call j_call v_call cdr3_aa cdr3_nt
- - TRBJ1-4 TRBV28 CASSGAPWKEKLFF TGTGCCAGCAGTGGGGCCCCATGGAAAGAAAAACTGTTTTTT
- - TRBJ2-3 TRBV28 CASSLPYQSTDTQYF TGTGCCAGCAGTCTACCCTACCAGAGCACAGATACGCAGTATTTT
- TRBD1 TRBJ1-4 TRBV2 CASSSPGTGVNEKLFF TGTGCCAGCAGTTCCCCCGGGACAGGCGTTAATGAAAAACTGTTTTTT
- - TRBJ1-1 TRBV28 CASIFKGTEAFF TGTGCCAGCATTTTTAAAGGCACTGAAGCTTTCTTT
- TRBD1 TRBJ2-3 TRBV9 CASSVGQGKTDTQYF TGTGCCAGCAGCGTAGGACAGGGTAAAACAGATACGCAGTATTTT
- - TRBJ2-1 TRBV28 CASSLGQRGPFF TGTGCCAGCAGCCTAGGACAGAGAGGACCGTTCTTC
- - TRBJ2-1 TRBV27 CASSSPGRGIEQFF TGTGCCAGCAGTAGTCCGGGTCGAGGTATTGAGCAGTTCTTC
- - TRBJ1-5 TRBV18 CASSDTGSNQPQHF TGTGCCAGCTCAGATACAGGGAGCAATCAGCCCCAGCATTTT
- - TRBJ1-1 TRBV2 CASRQGTEAFF TGTGCCAGCAGACAGGGCACTGAAGCTTTCTTT
- TRBD1 TRBJ1-5 TRBV28 CASSTVQGASSNQPQHF TGTGCCAGCAGTACAGTACAGGGGGCGAGTAGCAATCAGCCCCAGCATTTT
medium-sized - TRBJ2-7 TRBV30 CAGLGGPLPYEQYF TGTGCCGGACTTGGGGGGCCACTTCCCTACGAGCAGTACTTC
- TRBD1 TRBJ2-3 TRBV6-4 CASSDSIGGADTQYF TGTGCCAGCAGTGACTCGATAGGGGGCGCGGATACGCAGTATTTT
- - TRBJ2-6 TRBV5-1 CASSLASPGAGANVLTF TGCGCCAGCAGCTTAGCCTCCCCCGGGGCTGGGGCCAACGTCCTGACTTTC
few - TRBJ2-4 TRBV2 CASLEGWEAKNIQYF TGTGCCAGCCTAGAAGGGTGGGAAGCCAAAAACATTCAGTACTTC
- - TRBJ2-1 TRBV6-5 CATQGLASSYNEQFF TGTGCCACCCAGGGACTGGCGAGCTCCTACAATGAGCAGTTCTTC
- - TRBJ2-5 TRBV5-1 CASSAVPSRGEETQYF TGCGCCAGCAGCGCGGTCCCTAGTCGAGGGGAAGAGACCCAGTACTTC
- - TRBJ1-3 TRBV7-9 CASSLEGSYSGNTIYF TGTGCCAGCAGCTTAGAGGGGAGTTACTCTGGAAACACCATATATTTT
- TRBD1 TRBJ2-2 TRBV4-3 CASSQADRVTGELFF TGCGCCAGCAGCCAAGCTGACAGGGTTACCGGGGAGCTGTTTTTT
- - TRBJ2-2 TRBV11-2 CASTSQFTGELFF TGTGCCAGCACCTCTCAATTTACCGGGGAGCTGTTTTTT
once - TRBJ1-2 TRBV15 CATSRDPVDYGYTF TGTGCCACCAGCAGAGATCCGGTGGATTATGGCTACACCTTC
- - TRBJ1-4 TRBV4-1 CASSQVRTTNEKLFF TGCGCCAGCAGCCAAGTTCGGACAACTAATGAAAAACTGTTTTTT
few - TRBJ1-5 TRBV27 CASRGLGGNQPQHF TGTGCCAGTCGGGGGCTAGGAGGGAATCAGCCCCAGCATTTT
medium-sized - TRBJ2-7 TRBV7-2 CASSLVPALEQYF TGTGCCAGCAGCTTAGTTCCGGCTCTCGAGCAGTACTTC
- - TRBJ2-5 TRBV5-1 CASSPPSGMSETQYF TGCGCCAGCAGCCCCCCATCCGGGATGAGCGAGACCCAGTACTTC
few TRBD1 TRBJ1-2 TRBV29-1 CSVRTGVTNYGYTF TGCAGCGTTAGGACAGGCGTTACTAACTATGGCTACACCTTC
- - TRBJ1-2 TRBV2 CASNHGANYGYTF TGTGCCAGCAATCACGGCGCTAACTATGGCTACACCTTC
- - TRBJ1-2 TRBV28 CASSLPGLGTYGYTF TGTGCCAGCAGTTTGCCGGGACTGGGAACCTATGGCTACACCTTC
- TRBD2 TRBJ2-7 TRBV7-2 CASSLGASGSSYEQYF TGTGCCAGCAGCTTGGGGGCTAGCGGGAGCTCCTACGAGCAGTACTTC
- TRBD2 TRBJ2-1 TRBV4-1 CASSQEQAGSPRGNEQFF TGCGCCAGCAGCCAAGAGCAAGCGGGGAGCCCTCGGGGCAATGAGCAGTTCTTC
once TRBD2 TRBJ2-5 TRBV7-6 CASSLRREGETQYF TGTGCCAGCAGCCTTCGACGGGAGGGAGAGACCCAGTACTTC
medium-sized TRBD2 TRBJ2-7 TRBV11-2 CASTLGAGEQYF TGTGCCAGCACCCTGGGAGCGGGAGAGCAGTACTTC
- - TRBJ1-1 TRBV28 CASSSYLINTEAFF TGTGCCAGCAGTTCCTACTTGATAAACACTGAAGCTTTCTTT
- TRBD1 TRBJ1-5 TRBV7-2 CASSLQGTGGWIYQPQHF TGTGCCAGCAGCTTACAAGGGACAGGCGGATGGATATACCAGCCCCAGCATTTT
- TRBD1 TRBJ2-1 TRBV5-1 CASSLNQGVYNEQFF TGCGCCAGCAGCTTGAACCAGGGGGTCTACAATGAGCAGTTCTTC
- TRBD2 TRBJ2-7 TRBV28 CASRTPGLGESSYEQYF TGTGCCAGCAGGACCCCGGGACTAGGGGAGAGCTCCTACGAGCAGTACTTC
- TRBD2 TRBJ2-5 TRBV4-3 CASSRGTNLAQETQYF TGCGCCAGCAGTCGGGGGACTAACCTTGCCCAAGAGACCCAGTACTTC
- - TRBJ1-6 TRBV7-6 CASSLARDSPLHF TGTGCCAGCAGCTTAGCGAGGGATTCACCCCTCCACTTT
- - TRBJ1-2 TRBV4-2 CASSQDLLGVGGYTF TGTGCCAGCAGCCAAGATTTGTTAGGGGTAGGTGGCTACACCTTC
- TRBD2 TRBJ2-3 TRBV10-2 CASSAGGPTYGTQYF TGCGCCAGCAGTGCGGGGGGGCCGACATATGGTACGCAGTATTTT
once - TRBJ2-5 TRBV11-3 CASSPLGRQETQYF TGTGCCAGCAGCCCCCTCGGTCGCCAAGAGACCCAGTACTTC
- - TRBJ2-5 TRBV29-1 CSVEEGWGPGTQYF TGCAGCGTTGAAGAAGGGTGGGGGCCCGGGACCCAGTACTTC
- TRBD2 TRBJ2-7 TRBV6-1 CASNGGSSYEQYF TGTGCCAGTAATGGCGGGAGTTCGTACGAGCAGTACTTC
once - TRBJ2-7 TRBV30 CACMGAYEQYF TGTGCCTGTATGGGGGCCTACGAGCAGTACTTC
- - TRBJ2-5 TRBV2 CASSSEETQYF TGTGCCAGCAGTAGCGAAGAGACCCAGTACTTC
- TRBD2 TRBJ2-5 TRBV9 CASSGLAGEQYF TGTGCCAGCAGTGGACTAGCTGGAGAGCAGTACTTC
- TRBD2 TRBJ2-7 TRBV11-2 CASSLGVSGRAEQYF TGTGCCAGCAGCTTAGGGGTTAGCGGGAGGGCCGAGCAGTACTTC
- - TRBJ2-2 TRBV11-2 CASSLERTGELFF TGTGCCAGCAGCTTAGAGCGAACCGGGGAGCTGTTTTTT
- TRBD2 TRBJ2-7 TRBV2 CASSDSPGGLASEQYF TGTGCCAGCAGTGACTCCCCGGGGGGGTTAGCGTCCGAGCAGTACTTC
- TRBD2 TRBJ2-3 TRBV7-9 CASSPGLAGSTDTQYF TGTGCCAGCAGCCCCGGACTAGCGGGTAGCACAGATACGCAGTATTTT
- TRBD2 TRBJ2-7 TRBV15 CATSREGGGYEQYF TGTGCCACCAGCAGAGAGGGGGGGGGATACGAGCAGTACTTC
- - TRBJ2-5 TRBV19 CASNYRGGETQYF TGTGCCAGTAACTACAGGGGGGGAGAGACCCAGTACTTC
few - TRBJ1-1 TRBV5-1 CASSLAPGGNTEAFF TGCGCCAGCAGCTTGGCGCCGGGAGGGAACACTGAAGCTTTCTTT
few - TRBJ2-3 TRBV7-2 CASSLRLADTQYF TGTGCCAGCAGCTTAAGGCTAGCCGATACGCAGTATTTT
once TRBD1 TRBJ2-7 TRBV7-2 CASSLVPDRAYEQYF TGTGCCAGCAGCTTAGTCCCGGACAGGGCCTACGAGCAGTACTTC
- - TRBJ1-5 TRBV11-1 CASSFKSNQPQHF TGTGCCAGTAGCTTTAAGAGCAATCAGCCCCAGCATTTT
- TRBD1 TRBJ2-7 TRBV29-1 CSVPRTGSNEQYF TGCAGCGTTCCCCGGACAGGGAGCAACGAGCAGTACTTC
- TRBD1 TRBJ1-1 TRBV7-2 CASSMRQGMDTEAFF TGTGCCAGCAGCATGAGACAGGGGATGGACACTGAAGCTTTCTTT
- TRBD1 TRBJ1-1 TRBV19 CASSIGTGRGRDTEAFF TGTGCCAGTAGTATCGGGACAGGGAGGGGCAGGGACACTGAAGCTTTCTTT
- - TRBJ2-7 TRBV7-9 CASSLAQGLEQYF TGTGCCAGCAGCTTAGCACAGGGACTTGAGCAGTACTTC